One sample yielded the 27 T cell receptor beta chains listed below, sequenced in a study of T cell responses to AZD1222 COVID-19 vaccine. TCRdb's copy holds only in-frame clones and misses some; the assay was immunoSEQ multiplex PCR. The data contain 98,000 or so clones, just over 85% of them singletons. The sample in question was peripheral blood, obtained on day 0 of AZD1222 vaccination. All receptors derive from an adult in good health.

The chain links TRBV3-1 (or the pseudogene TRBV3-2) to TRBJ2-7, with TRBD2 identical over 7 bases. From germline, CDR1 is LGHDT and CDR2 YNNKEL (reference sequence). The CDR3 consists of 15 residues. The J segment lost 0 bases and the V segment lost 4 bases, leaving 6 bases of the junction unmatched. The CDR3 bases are TGTGCCAGCAGCCTTAGCGGGTTAAGCTCCTACGAGCAGTACTTC. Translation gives CASSLSGLSSYEQYF.

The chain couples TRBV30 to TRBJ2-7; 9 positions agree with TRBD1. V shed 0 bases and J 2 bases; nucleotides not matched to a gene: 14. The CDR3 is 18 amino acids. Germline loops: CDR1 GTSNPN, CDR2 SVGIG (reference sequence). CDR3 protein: CAWSVLFSDRGFAYEQYF. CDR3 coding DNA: TGTGCCTGGAGTGTACTATTTTCGGACAGGGGATTCGCCTACGAGCAGTACTTC.

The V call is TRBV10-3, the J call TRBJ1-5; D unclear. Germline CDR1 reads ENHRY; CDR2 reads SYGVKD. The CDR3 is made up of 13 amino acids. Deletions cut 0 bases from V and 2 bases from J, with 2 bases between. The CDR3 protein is CAISESGNQPQHF. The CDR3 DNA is TGTGCCATCAGTGAGTCCGGCAATCAGCCCCAGCATTTT.

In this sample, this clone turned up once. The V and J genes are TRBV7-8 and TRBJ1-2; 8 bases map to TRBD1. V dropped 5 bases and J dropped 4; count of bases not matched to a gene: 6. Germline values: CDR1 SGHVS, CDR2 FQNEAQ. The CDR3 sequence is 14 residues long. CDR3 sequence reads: CASSPQGARYGYTF. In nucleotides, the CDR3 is TGTGCCAGCAGCCCCCAGGGGGCTCGCTATGGCTACACCTTC. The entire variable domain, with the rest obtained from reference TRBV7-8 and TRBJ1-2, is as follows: GAGVSQSPRYKVAKRGQDVALRCDPISGHVSLFWYQQALGQGPEFLTYFQNEAQLDKSGLPSDRFFAERPEGSVSTLKIQRTQQEDSAVYLCASSPQGARYGYTFGSGTRLTVV.

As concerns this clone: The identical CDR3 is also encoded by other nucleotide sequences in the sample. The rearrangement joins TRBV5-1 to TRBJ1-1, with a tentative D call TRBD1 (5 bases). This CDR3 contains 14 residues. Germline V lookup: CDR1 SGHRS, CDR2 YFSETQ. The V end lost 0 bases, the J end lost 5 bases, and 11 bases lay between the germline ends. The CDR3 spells CASSLEQGRTEAFF. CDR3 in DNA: TGCGCCAGCAGCTTGGAGCAGGGCCGGACTGAAGCTTTCTTT.

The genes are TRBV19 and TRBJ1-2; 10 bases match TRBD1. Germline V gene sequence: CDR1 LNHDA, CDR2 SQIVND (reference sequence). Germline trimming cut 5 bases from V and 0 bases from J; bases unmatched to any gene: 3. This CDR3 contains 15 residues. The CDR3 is CASSLGQGANYGYTF. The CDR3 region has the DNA TGTGCCAGTAGTCTTGGACAGGGGGCTAACTATGGCTACACCTTC. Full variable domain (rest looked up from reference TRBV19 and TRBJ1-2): DGGITQSPKYLFRKEGQNVTLSCEQNLNHDAMYWYRQDPGQGLRLIYYSQIVNDFQKGDIAEGYSVSREKKESFPLTVTSAQKNPTAFYLCASSLGQGANYGYTFGSGTRLTVV.

CDR3 DNA: TGTGCCAGCACCGAGCTGCTGGGCGCGGCCAAAAACATTCAGTACTTC. Encoded protein: CASTELLGAAKNIQYF. J is TRBJ2-4 and V is TRBV5-5; no clear D gene. V lost 6 bases and J lost 1, with 17 bases in between. CDR1 SGHKS and CDR2 YYEKEE come from the germline V gene (reference sequence). The CDR3 has 16 amino acids.

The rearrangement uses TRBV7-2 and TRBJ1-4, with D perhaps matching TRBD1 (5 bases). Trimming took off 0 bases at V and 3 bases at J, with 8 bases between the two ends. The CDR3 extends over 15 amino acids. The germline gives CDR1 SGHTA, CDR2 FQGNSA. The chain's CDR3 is CASSLARQSNEKLFF. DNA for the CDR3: TGTGCCAGCAGCTTAGCGAGACAGTCTAATGAAAAACTGTTTTTT.

The CDR3 region has the DNA TGTGCCAGCAGTTTATCAGGGACTGGAAACACCATATATTTT. It yields the protein CASSLSGTGNTIYF. The chain recombines TRBV28 with TRBJ1-3; D is possibly TRBD1 (5 bases). CDR3 length: 14 residues. Germline V gene lookup returns CDR1 MDHEN and CDR2 SYDVKM. The V gene lost 1 base and the J gene lost 2 bases, with 6 bases spanning the gap.

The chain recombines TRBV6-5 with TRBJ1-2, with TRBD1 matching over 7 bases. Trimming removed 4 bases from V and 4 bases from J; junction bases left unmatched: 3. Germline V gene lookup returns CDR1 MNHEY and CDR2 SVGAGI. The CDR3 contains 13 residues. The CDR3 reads CASSLGGGYGYTF. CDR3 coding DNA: TGTGCCAGCAGTTTAGGGGGCGGCTATGGCTACACCTTC.

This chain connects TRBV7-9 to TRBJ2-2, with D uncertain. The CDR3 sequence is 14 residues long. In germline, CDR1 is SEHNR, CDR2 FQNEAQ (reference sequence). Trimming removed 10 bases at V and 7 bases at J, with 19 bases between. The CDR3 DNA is TGTGCCATCGAGCCGGGCCTAAGCCTCGGGGAGCTGTTTTTT. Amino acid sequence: CAIEPGLSLGELFF.

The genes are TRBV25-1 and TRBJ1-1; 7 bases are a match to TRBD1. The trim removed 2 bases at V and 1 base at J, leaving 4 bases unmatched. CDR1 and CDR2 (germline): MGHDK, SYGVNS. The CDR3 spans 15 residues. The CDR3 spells CASSEGSGGNTEAFF. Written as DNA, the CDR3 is TGTGCCAGCAGTGAAGGGTCAGGGGGGAACACTGAAGCTTTCTTT.

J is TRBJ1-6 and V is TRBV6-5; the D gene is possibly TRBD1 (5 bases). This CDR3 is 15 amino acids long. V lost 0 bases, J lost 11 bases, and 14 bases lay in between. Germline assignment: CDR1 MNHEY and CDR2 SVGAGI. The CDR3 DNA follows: TGTGCCAGCAGTTACTCGAGGTGGGGACTGGCACCCCTCCACTTT. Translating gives CASSYSRWGLAPLHF.

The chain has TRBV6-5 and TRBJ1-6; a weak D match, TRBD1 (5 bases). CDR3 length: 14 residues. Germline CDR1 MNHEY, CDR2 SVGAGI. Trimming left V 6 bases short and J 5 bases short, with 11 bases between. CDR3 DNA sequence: TGTGCCAGCAGCCGGGACCCAAATAATTCACCCCTCCACTTT. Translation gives CASSRDPNNSPLHF.

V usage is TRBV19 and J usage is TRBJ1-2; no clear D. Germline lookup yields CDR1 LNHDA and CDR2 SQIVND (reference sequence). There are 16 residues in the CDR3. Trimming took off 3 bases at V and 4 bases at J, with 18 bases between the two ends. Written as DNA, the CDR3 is TGTGCCAGTAGTATTTCCCGCCTTGCTCCGGCCTATGGCTACACCTTC. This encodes CASSISRLAPAYGYTF. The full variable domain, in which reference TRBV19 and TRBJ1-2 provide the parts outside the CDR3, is DGGITQSPKYLFRKEGQNVTLSCEQNLNHDAMYWYRQDPGQGLRLIYYSQIVNDFQKGDIAEGYSVSREKKESFPLTVTSAQKNPTAFYLCASSISRLAPAYGYTFGSGTRLTVV.

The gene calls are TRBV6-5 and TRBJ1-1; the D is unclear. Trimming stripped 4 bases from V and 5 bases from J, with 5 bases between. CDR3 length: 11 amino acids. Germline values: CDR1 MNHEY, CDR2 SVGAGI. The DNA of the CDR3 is TGTGCCAGCAGTTTGTGGACTGAAGCTTTCTTT. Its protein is CASSLWTEAFF.

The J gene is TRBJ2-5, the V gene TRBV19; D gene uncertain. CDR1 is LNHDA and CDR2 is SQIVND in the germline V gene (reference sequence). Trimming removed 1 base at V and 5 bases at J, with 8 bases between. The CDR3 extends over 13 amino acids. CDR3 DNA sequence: TGTGCCAGTAGTATAGTTTACCGGGAGACCCAGTACTTC. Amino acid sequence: CASSIVYRETQYF.

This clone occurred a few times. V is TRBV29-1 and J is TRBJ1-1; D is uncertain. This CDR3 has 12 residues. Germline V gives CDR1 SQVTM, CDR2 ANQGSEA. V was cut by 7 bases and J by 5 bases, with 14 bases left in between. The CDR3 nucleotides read TGCAGCGCCCTCGTTCCGGGGACTGAAGCTTTCTTT. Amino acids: CSALVPGTEAFF. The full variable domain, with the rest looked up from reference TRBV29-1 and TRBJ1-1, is SAVISQKPSRDICQRGTSLTIQCQVDSQVTMMFWYRQQPGQSLTLIATANQGSEATYESGFVIDKFPISRPNLTFSTLTVSNMSPEDSSIYLCSALVPGTEAFFGQGTRLTVV.

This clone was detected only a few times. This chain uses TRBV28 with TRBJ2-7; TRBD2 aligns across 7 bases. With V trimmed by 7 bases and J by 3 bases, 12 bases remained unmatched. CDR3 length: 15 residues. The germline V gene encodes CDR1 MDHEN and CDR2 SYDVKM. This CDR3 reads CASTNTWGGNYEQYF. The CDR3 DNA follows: TGTGCCAGCACCAATACTTGGGGGGGGAACTACGAGCAGTACTTC. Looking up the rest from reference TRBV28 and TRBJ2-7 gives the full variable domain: DVKVTQSSRYLVKRTGEKVFLECVQDMDHENMFWYRQDPGLGLRLIYFSYDVKMKEKGDIPEGYSVSREKKERFSLILESASTNQTSMYLCASTNTWGGNYEQYFGPGTRLTVT.

The CDR3 DNA sequence: TGTGCCAGCTCACGGCCGTTGGAGTACGGGACAGGGTATTCACCCCTCCACTTT. Its protein is CASSRPLEYGTGYSPLHF. The rearrangement uses TRBV18 and TRBJ1-6; TRBD1 matches 9 bases. Germline assignment: CDR1 KGHSH and CDR2 LQKENI. With 4 bases clipped from V and 8 bases from J, the junction kept 15 bases outside the gene matches. This CDR3 has 18 amino acids.

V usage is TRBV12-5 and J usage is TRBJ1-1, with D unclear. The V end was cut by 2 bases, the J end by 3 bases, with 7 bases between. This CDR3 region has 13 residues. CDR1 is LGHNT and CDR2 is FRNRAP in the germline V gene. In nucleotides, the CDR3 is TGTGCTAGTGGTTTGAGGGAAGACACTGAAGCTTTCTTT. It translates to CASGLREDTEAFF.

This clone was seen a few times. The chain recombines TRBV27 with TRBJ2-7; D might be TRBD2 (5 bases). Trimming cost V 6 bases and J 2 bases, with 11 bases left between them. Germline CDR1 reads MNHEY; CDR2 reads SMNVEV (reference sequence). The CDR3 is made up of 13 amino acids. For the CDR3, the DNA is TGTGCCAGCAGGGTTATCGGGGCCTACGAGCAGTACTTC. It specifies CASRVIGAYEQYF.

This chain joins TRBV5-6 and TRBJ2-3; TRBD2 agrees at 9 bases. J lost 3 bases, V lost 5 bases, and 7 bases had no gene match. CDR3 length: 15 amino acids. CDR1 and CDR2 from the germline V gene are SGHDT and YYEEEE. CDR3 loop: CASRPRGGATDTQYF. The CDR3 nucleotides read TGTGCCAGCAGACCGCGGGGGGGAGCGACAGATACGCAGTATTTT. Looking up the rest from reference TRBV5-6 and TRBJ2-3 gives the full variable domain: DAGVTQSPTHLIKTRGQQVTLRCSPKSGHDTVSWYQQALGQGPQFIFQYYEEEERQRGNFPDRFSGHQFPNYSSELNVNALLLGDSALYLCASRPRGGATDTQYFGPGTRLTVL.

The CDR3 is CASSLGPGGAGGGQYF. The CDR3 coding sequence is TGTGCCAGCAGCTTAGGGCCCGGTGGGGCAGGGGGCGGGCAGTATTTT. The J gene is TRBJ2-3, the V gene TRBV11-2, with 8 bases identical to TRBD1. The CDR3 is 16 amino acids. V gave up 1 base and J gave up 11 bases; unmatched junction bases: 14. Germline V gene data show CDR1 as SGHAT and CDR2 as FQNNGV. Using reference TRBV11-2 and TRBJ2-3 for the parts outside the CDR3, the full variable domain is EAGVAQSPRYKIIEKRQSVAFWCNPISGHATLYWYQQILGQGPKLLIQFQNNGVVDDSQLPKDRFSAERLKGVDSTLKIQPAKLEDSAVYLCASSLGPGGAGGGQYFGPGTRLTVL.

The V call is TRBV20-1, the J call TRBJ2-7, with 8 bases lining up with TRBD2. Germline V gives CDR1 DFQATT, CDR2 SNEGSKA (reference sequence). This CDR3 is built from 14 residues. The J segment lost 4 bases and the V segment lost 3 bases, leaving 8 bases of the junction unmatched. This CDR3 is CSASIGGGSYEQYF. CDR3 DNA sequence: TGCAGTGCTAGTATTGGCGGGGGGAGTTACGAGCAGTACTTC.

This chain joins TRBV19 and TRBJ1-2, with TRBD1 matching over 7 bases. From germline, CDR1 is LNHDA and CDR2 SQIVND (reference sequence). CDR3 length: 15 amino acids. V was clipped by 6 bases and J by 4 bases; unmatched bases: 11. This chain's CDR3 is CASRLSPGQSYGYTF. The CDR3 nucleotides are TGTGCCAGTAGACTTTCTCCGGGACAGTCCTATGGCTACACCTTC.

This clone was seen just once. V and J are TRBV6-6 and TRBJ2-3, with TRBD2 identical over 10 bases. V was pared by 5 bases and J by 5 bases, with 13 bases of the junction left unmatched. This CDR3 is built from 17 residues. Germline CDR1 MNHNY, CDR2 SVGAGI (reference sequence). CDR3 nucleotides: TGTGCCAGCAGTCCTTATGGGGCTAGCGGGGGCCAAGATACGCAGTATTTT. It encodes CASSPYGASGGQDTQYF.